This T cell receptor (beta chain) was observed in a study of blood T cell repertoires in COVID-19. Study-wide context: Researchers got acute and convalescent COVID-19 samples from the United States, Italy and Spain.

Clones were read by immunoSEQ multiplex PCR, and TCRdb kept only the in-frame ones, dropping some. The table has over 150,000 clones, roughly 87% seen once. V lost 2 bases to trimming and J lost 9 bases, with 20 bases between them. This CDR3 is 16 amino acids long. From germline, CDR1 is MNHEY and CDR2 SMNVEV (reference sequence). Participants, about 18 to 100 years old, spanned more than 20 US areas. Participant reports of clinical history set cohort assignment. This chain connects TRBV27 to TRBJ2-1; a weak D match, TRBD2 (5 bases). The receptor was derived from a woman aged 25 to 39 who had recovered from COVID-19. The sequenced sample was PBMCs or T cells enriched from blood (not recorded which). This CDR3 is CASSLGIGRGLVEQFF. CDR3 sequence (DNA): TGTGCCAGCAGTTTAGGAATAGGGCGCGGGCTGGTTGAGCAGTTCTTC.